The text below deals with one T cell receptor beta chain. The target antigen is unknown. CDR1 and CDR2 from the germline V gene are SGHRS and YFSETQ. The V end lost 0 bases, the J end lost 7 bases, and 4 bases lay between the germline ends. The length of the CDR3 is 12 residues. The data belong to a study of cytomegalovirus exposure and HLA in healthy donors. General study findings and limits: TCR beta chains associated with HLA were, in a later analysis, more clonally expanded than equally common others.

The primer mix had 60 Vbeta and 13 Jbeta primers. Measured with immunoSEQ multiplex PCR; TCRdb has only the in-frame clones, and not every one. The data show under 130,000 clones, 78% seen once. The material sequenced was PBMCs. The V call is TRBV5-1, the J call TRBJ2-2; no clear D. This TCR was sampled from a man younger than 45 in good health and CMV-seronegative. Written as DNA, the CDR3 is TGCGCCAGCAGCTTGGTCGGCGGGGAGCTGTTTTTT. Translated: CASSLVGGELFF.